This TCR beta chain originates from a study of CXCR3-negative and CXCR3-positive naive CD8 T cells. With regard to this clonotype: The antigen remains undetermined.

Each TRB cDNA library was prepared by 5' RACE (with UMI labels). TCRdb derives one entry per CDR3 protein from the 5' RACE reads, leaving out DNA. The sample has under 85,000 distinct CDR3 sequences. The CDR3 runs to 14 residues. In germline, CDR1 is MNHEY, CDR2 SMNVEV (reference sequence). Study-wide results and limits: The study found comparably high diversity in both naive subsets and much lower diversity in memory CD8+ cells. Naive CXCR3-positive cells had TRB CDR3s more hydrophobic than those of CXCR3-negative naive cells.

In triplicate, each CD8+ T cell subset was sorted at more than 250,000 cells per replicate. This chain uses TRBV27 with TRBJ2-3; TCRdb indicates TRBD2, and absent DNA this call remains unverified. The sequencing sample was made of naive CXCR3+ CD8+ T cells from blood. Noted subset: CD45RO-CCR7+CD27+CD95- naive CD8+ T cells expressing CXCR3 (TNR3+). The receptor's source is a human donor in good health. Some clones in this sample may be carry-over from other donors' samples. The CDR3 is CASSLPGGGHTQYF.